Described below is a single T cell receptor beta chain sequence and its context. The sample is drawn from a study of T cells in localized non-small cell lung cancer. The CDR3 has 17 residues. The V end was cut by 2 bases, the J end by 2 bases, with 19 bases between. Germline CDR1 reads MDHEN; CDR2 reads SYDVKM. Assay: immunoSEQ multiplex PCR; the TCRdb copy retains only in-frame clones and omits some. The sample yields some 130,000 clones, roughly nine tenths seen once. The TCR was taken from a female donor of 60 years or more with stage I lung adenocarcinoma. Sequences were derived from peripheral blood, sampled before any cancer treatment. The rearrangement uses TRBV28 and TRBJ2-7, with a weak D call TRBD1 (6 bases). CDR3 sequence reads: CASSLPYYGTIPYEQYF. The DNA for the CDR3 is TGTGCCAGCAGTTTACCATATTATGGGACAATACCCTACGAGCAGTACTTC.